This is a list of T cell receptor beta chains from one sample in a study of blood T cell repertoires in COVID-19. Sequencing was performed with immunoSEQ multiplex PCR; in TCRdb, only in-frame clones are kept and a portion is missing. The table records fewer than 65,000 clones, around 87% of them present only once. Sequencing was performed on peripheral blood. Source of these receptors: a human donor with acute or convalescent COVID-19. The donor label of this sample is uncertain. Each CDR3 is given with its conserved first and last residue. The order of the fields is J gene, V gene, D gene, clone size, CDR3 protein. D genes are given only for firm matches. A row's size may be missing; if present it is once, few, many or a size class.

TRBJ2-2,TRBV15,NA,NA,CATRKGERNTGELFF
TRBJ2-1,TRBV6-5,TRBD1,NA,CASSYLSTGAGEQFF
TRBJ1-3,TRBV28,TRBD1,NA,CASRAHRDSGNTIYF
TRBJ2-5,TRBV30,TRBD2,NA,CAWSAQRGTQETQYF
TRBJ1-4,TRBV6-5,TRBD1,NA,CASSLTGGESEKLFF
TRBJ1-4,TRBV3-1/TRBV3-2,TRBD1,NA,CASSQDRGQGATNEKLFF
TRBJ2-2,TRBV5-1,TRBD2,NA,CASSLVGHSSGTSTGELFF
TRBJ1-5,TRBV19,NA,few,CASSPPGGGAGQPQHF
TRBJ2-1,TRBV28,NA,NA,CASRIRGHNEQFF
TRBJ2-1,TRBV3-1/TRBV3-2,NA,NA,CASSQGASTSSYNEQFF
TRBJ1-2,TRBV7-9,TRBD1,NA,CASSATGDYGYTF
TRBJ1-3,TRBV7-9,NA,NA,CASSPYSGSGNTIYF
TRBJ2-1,TRBV3-1/TRBV3-2,NA,NA,CASSQERAGRFF
TRBJ1-5,TRBV5-1,NA,NA,CASSSAGGNQPQHF
TRBJ2-1,TRBV19,NA,NA,CASSLDLGNEQFF
TRBJ1-5,TRBV9,NA,NA,CASSRGGNSNQPQHF
TRBJ1-1,TRBV6-5,NA,NA,CASPDRRGTEAFF
TRBJ1-5,TRBV5-1,NA,NA,CASSTRTPRHF
TRBJ2-7,TRBV29-1,NA,once,CSVEPIRGYYEQYF
TRBJ1-4,TRBV15,NA,NA,CATSRGAGNEKLFF
TRBJ2-3,TRBV15,TRBD2,NA,CATSRGLAGPSTDTQYF
TRBJ1-1,TRBV9,NA,NA,CASSVAGQGADTEAFF
TRBJ2-7,TRBV5-5,TRBD1,NA,CASSLDGTGGIEQYF
TRBJ2-2,TRBV7-9,NA,NA,CASSQEGGTGELFF
TRBJ2-2,TRBV24-1,TRBD2,few,CATSDPLAGGVELFF
TRBJ2-1,TRBV27,TRBD2,NA,CASSPTSGNYNEQFF
TRBJ1-4,TRBV2,NA,NA,CASKASIATNEKLFF
TRBJ2-7,TRBV7-6,NA,NA,CASSLASGLKSYEQYF
TRBJ2-2,TRBV7-3,TRBD2,NA,CASSSSGTSGGGELFF
TRBJ1-2,TRBV3-1/TRBV3-2,NA,NA,CASSQAPGNGGYTF
TRBJ2-5,TRBV2,TRBD2,NA,CASRPGLAQETQYF
TRBJ2-7,TRBV10-3,NA,NA,CAISDGSPGEQYF
TRBJ2-7,TRBV11-3,NA,NA,CASSLGPPYEQYF
TRBJ1-5,TRBV5-1,NA,NA,CASSFSGSQPQHF
TRBJ1-3,TRBV5-4,NA,NA,CASSLREYGSGNTIYF
TRBJ1-2,TRBV18,NA,NA,CASSPPLTGLLYGYTF
TRBJ1-2,TRBV29-1,NA,NA,CSAVSSRNYGYTF
TRBJ1-1,TRBV28,NA,NA,CASTGSRTEAFF
TRBJ1-5,TRBV19,NA,NA,CASSYGGGNQPQHF
TRBJ1-2,TRBV25-1,NA,NA,CASQASRGGSYGYTF
TRBJ2-1,TRBV10-1,TRBD1,NA,CASSEQGATYNEQFF
TRBJ2-1,TRBV5-6,NA,few,CASSKVAGVGYNEQFF
TRBJ2-6,TRBV7-9,NA,NA,CASSTDLSRANVLTF
TRBJ2-3,TRBV2,TRBD2,NA,CASTYGRAGTDTQYF
TRBJ2-1,TRBV3-1/TRBV3-2,TRBD2,NA,CASSQELAGHNEQFF
TRBJ2-5,TRBV12-5,NA,once,CASGLVLGGMATQYF
TRBJ1-5,TRBV6-5,NA,NA,CASRRGSNQPQHF
TRBJ2-3,TRBV18,TRBD2,NA,CASSPVTSGSSDTQYF
TRBJ1-1,TRBV29-1,NA,NA,CSTQQGVGNTEAFF
TRBJ1-1,TRBV7-9,NA,NA,CASSLAQGSEAFF
TRBJ2-7,TRBV24-1,TRBD1,NA,CATSGGTGSEQYF
TRBJ2-1,TRBV18,NA,NA,CASSAEDEQFF
TRBJ1-1,TRBV9,NA,NA,CASSVATGGNTEAFF